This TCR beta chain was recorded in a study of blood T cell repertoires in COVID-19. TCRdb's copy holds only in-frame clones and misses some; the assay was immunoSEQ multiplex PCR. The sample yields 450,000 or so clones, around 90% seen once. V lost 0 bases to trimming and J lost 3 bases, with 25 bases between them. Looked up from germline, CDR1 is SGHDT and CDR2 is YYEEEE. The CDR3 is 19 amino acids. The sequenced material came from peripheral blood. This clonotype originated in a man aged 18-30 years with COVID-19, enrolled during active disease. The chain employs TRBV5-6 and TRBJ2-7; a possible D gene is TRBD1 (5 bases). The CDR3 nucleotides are TGTGCCAGCAGCTTGGCCTCCGTGGGCGCAGGGTACCCCAACTACGAGCAGTACTTC. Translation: CASSLASVGAGYPNYEQYF.